The T cell receptor beta chain under discussion was sequenced for a study of Ad26.COV2.S vaccination and SARS-CoV-2 variants. Study conclusions and caveats: Substantial breadth was reported for post-vaccination spike-specific CD8+ and CD4+ T cells. It was vaccine recipients, not placebo recipients, who had the higher spike-specific TCR breadth.

This table comes from immunoSEQ multiplex PCR, and its TCRdb copy is limited to in-frame clones, with some not included. The table lists about 180,000 clones, 70% to 90% of them singletons. With regard to this clone: Its antigen remains unknown.

Trimming cost V 3 bases and J 5 bases; bases outside gene matches: 14. Germline V CDR1 and CDR2: SGDLS, YYNGEE. CDR3 length: 17 residues. The clonotype comes from a human donor who had recovered from COVID-19. Sequenced material: peripheral blood, taken after recovery from COVID-19. The gene calls are TRBV9 and TRBJ2-7, with TRBD1 matching 10 bases. The CDR3 DNA reads as TGTGCCAGCAGCGCGGGCGGTGGGACAGGGGTAATCGACGAGCAGTACTTC. This sequence encodes CASSAGGGTGVIDEQYF.